The rows below give T cell receptor beta chains drawn from one sample of a study of cytomegalovirus exposure and HLA in healthy donors. The table came from immunoSEQ multiplex PCR; TCRdb's copy has only in-frame clones and leaves some out. This sample has 140,000 or so clones; approximately 88% occur once, and the top ten carry less than 5.5%. The sample consisted of PBMCs. Every receptor here comes from a man aged 18 to 29 in good health and CMV-seropositive. The CDR3 runs from the conserved cysteine through the conserved F or W. A D gene is named only where the DNA matches it firmly. Clone size is shown for a subset of rows, as once, few, many or a class of expanded clone.

clone_size | j_call | v_call | cdr3_length | d_call | cdr3_nt | cdr3_aa
. | TRBJ2-3 | TRBV4-1 | 16 | TRBD2 | TGCGCCAGCAGCCAAGATCGGCGGGGGAACACAGATACGCAGTATTTT | CASSQDRRGNTDTQYF
. | TRBJ1-2 | TRBV29-1 | 10 | . | TGCAGCGTTGCAGGGGATGGCTACACCTTC | CSVAGDGYTF
. | TRBJ2-7 | TRBV6-5 | 16 | TRBD1 | TGTGCCAGCAGTTACTCCGGGACAGGGGTCTCCTACGAGCAGTACTTC | CASSYSGTGVSYEQYF
. | TRBJ1-2 | TRBV28 | 15 | . | TGTGCCAGCAGTTTGGGACTGATAGCTAACTATGGCTACACCTTC | CASSLGLIANYGYTF
. | TRBJ2-1 | TRBV6-4 | 15 | . | TGTGCCAGCAGTGACGGGGGCAGGTCCTACAATGAGCAGTTCTTC | CASSDGGRSYNEQFF
. | TRBJ1-4 | TRBV28 | 15 | . | TGTGCCAGCAGTGCACAGGGTTCGACTAATGAAAAACTGTTTTTT | CASSAQGSTNEKLFF
. | TRBJ2-7 | TRBV6-5 | 15 | TRBD2 | TGTGCCAGCAGTTACTCAACTAGCGGGAGCTACGAGCAGTACTTC | CASSYSTSGSYEQYF
. | TRBJ2-5 | TRBV5-1 | 13 | TRBD1 | TGCGCCAGCAGTCAGGACAGGGCCGAGACCCAGTACTTC | CASSQDRAETQYF
. | TRBJ1-4 | TRBV30 | 15 | TRBD1 | TGTGCCTGGAGTGTACAGGGGGCAGGGGTTGAAAAACTGTTTTTT | CAWSVQGAGVEKLFF
. | TRBJ1-2 | TRBV6-5 | 12 | . | TGTGCCAGCCGTGACCCCGGGAGGCCCTACACCTTC | CASRDPGRPYTF
once | TRBJ1-4 | TRBV4-1 | 18 | . | TGCGCCAGCAGCCATGCTCTAAGGAGGGTGGCAACTAATGAAAAACTGTTTTTT | CASSHALRRVATNEKLFF
. | TRBJ1-1 | TRBV15 | 17 | TRBD1 | TGTGCCACCAGCAGAGTCCTAGGACAGGGCGGCGGGACTGAAGCTTTCTTT | CATSRVLGQGGGTEAFF
. | TRBJ2-5 | TRBV29-1 | 11 | TRBD2 | TGCAGCGGGGGGGGAGGTGAGACCCAGTACTTC | CSGGGGETQYF
. | TRBJ1-1 | TRBV2 | 14 | . | TGTGCCAGCACTAGTCAGGGCGGGAACACTGAAGCTTTCTTT | CASTSQGGNTEAFF
few | TRBJ2-7 | TRBV28 | 11 | . | TGTGCCAGCAGGCGATACTACGAGCAGTACTTC | CASRRYYEQYF
. | TRBJ2-1 | TRBV6-6 | 15 | TRBD1 | TGTGCCAGCAGTTACGCCCAGGGGGCGCCCAATGAGCAGTTCTTC | CASSYAQGAPNEQFF
. | TRBJ2-2 | TRBV28 | 17 | TRBD2 | TGTGCCAGCATCCCAGGGGCTAGCGGGGGGAACACCGGGGAGCTGTTTTTT | CASIPGASGGNTGELFF
. | TRBJ2-1 | TRBV5-1 | 14 | TRBD1 | TGCGCCAGCAGCACGGACAGGGGGGTGAGGGAGCAGTTCTTC | CASSTDRGVREQFF
. | TRBJ1-4 | TRBV19 | 13 | . | TGTGCCAGTAGTCAGACAGGTGGGGAAAAACTGTTTTTT | CASSQTGGEKLFF
. | TRBJ2-1 | TRBV27 | 16 | TRBD1 | TGTGCCAGCAGGACATCCGAGACAGGGGGCTACAATGAGCAGTTCTTC | CASRTSETGGYNEQFF
. | TRBJ2-5 | TRBV28 | 15 | TRBD2 | TGTGCCAGCCGAAAAGCGGGAGGGGGGGAGGAGACCCAGTACTTC | CASRKAGGGEETQYF